These T cell receptor beta chains were read from a single sample in a study of cytomegalovirus exposure and HLA in healthy donors. The table came from immunoSEQ multiplex PCR; TCRdb's copy has only in-frame clones and leaves some out. There are 60,000 to 95,000 clones in the sample; 70% to 85% occur only once, and about 20% lies in the top ten. Material for sequencing was PBMCs. These receptors came from a man in his 70s in good health and CMV-seropositive. Each CDR3 is given with its conserved first and last residue. D genes are given only for firm matches. Clone size is shown for a subset of rows, as once, few, many or a class of expanded clone.

d_gene	j_gene	abundance	v_gene	CDR3aa	CDR3nt
.	TRBJ2-7	once	TRBV6-5	CASSYSTAASYEQYF	TGTGCCAGCAGTTACTCGACAGCAGCCTCCTACGAGCAGTACTTC
TRBD1	TRBJ1-5	.	TRBV5-8	CASSLETGTESNQPQHF	TGTGCCAGCAGCTTGGAGACCGGGACAGAAAGCAATCAGCCCCAGCATTTT
.	TRBJ1-1	.	TRBV5-4	CASSLSGGGTEAFF	TGTGCCAGCAGCTTGTCGGGGGGAGGCACTGAAGCTTTCTTT
TRBD2	TRBJ2-1	few	TRBV5-5	CASSMGLAVVEQFF	TGTGCCAGCAGCATGGGACTAGCGGTCGTTGAGCAGTTCTTC
.	TRBJ2-7	.	TRBV28	CASSLLGGGQHF	TGTGCCAGCAGTTTACTGGGCGGGGGCCAGCACTTC
.	TRBJ1-2	.	TRBV6-6	CASSYSHGVNYGYTF	TGTGCCAGCAGTTACTCCCACGGGGTTAACTATGGCTACACCTTC
TRBD2	TRBJ2-3	.	TRBV15	CATSSGVRGTDTQYF	TGTGCCACCTCTAGCGGGGTACGTGGGACAGATACGCAGTATTTT
TRBD2	TRBJ2-2	.	TRBV4-1	CASSQDLTAGARGELFF	TGCGCCAGCAGCCAAGATCTTACAGCGGGGGCCCGGGGGGAGCTGTTTTTT
.	TRBJ1-3	once	TRBV6-6	CASSNRDSGNTIYF	TGTGCCAGCAGTAATCGCGACTCTGGAAACACCATATATTTT
.	TRBJ1-3	.	TRBV4-2	CASSQSGGGSGNTIYF	TGTGCCAGCAGCCAGTCCGGCGGCGGCTCTGGAAACACCATATATTTT
TRBD2	TRBJ2-2	.	TRBV4-1	CASSQAPPAGLAANTGELFF	TGCGCCAGCAGCCAAGCACCCCCGGCAGGACTAGCAGCGAACACCGGGGAGCTGTTTTTT
.	TRBJ2-5	.	TRBV5-1	CASSTPRDIQETQYF	TGCGCCAGCAGCACCCCACGGGACATTCAAGAGACCCAGTACTTC
TRBD1	TRBJ1-5	.	TRBV5-1	CASSLEGAHNQPQHF	TGCGCCAGCAGCTTGGAGGGGGCCCACAATCAGCCCCAGCATTTT
TRBD1	TRBJ2-2	.	TRBV7-8	CASSSRTGGAFTGELFF	TGTGCCAGCAGCTCCCGGACAGGGGGCGCGTTTACCGGGGAGCTGTTTTTT
.	TRBJ1-5	.	TRBV11-2	CASSSNNQPQHF	TGTGCCAGCAGCTCCAACAATCAGCCCCAGCATTTT
.	TRBJ1-3	few	TRBV5-1	CASSLELSGNTIYF	TGCGCCAGCAGCTTGGAACTATCTGGAAACACCATATATTTT
.	TRBJ1-2	.	TRBV13	CASSNHRSTIYGYTF	TGTGCCAGCAGCAACCACCGGTCCACTATCTATGGCTACACCTTC